The present TCR beta chain was sequenced within a study of post-analysis software for immune sequencing data. Study context: Disease trajectories encompassed relapsing-remitting, secondary progressive and progressive-relapsing multiple sclerosis. Findings and limits, study-wide: Compared with controls, patients showed significantly lower normalized Chao1 diversity. Patients carried a handful of TRBV segments more frequently than controls did, and TRBV5-6, TRBV5-1 and TRBV20-1 were among them.

Every TCR beta cDNA library bore unique molecular identifiers. Researchers reported about 500,000 cDNA molecules coming from approximately 0.95 to 9.8 million T cells. MiXCR, applied by TCRdb to the PCR reads, yields one record per CDR3 protein. The sample consists of around 770,000 distinct CDR3 sequences, under 60% of them appearing once. Trimming removed 0 bases from V and 4 bases from J, with 12 bases in between. The CDR3 runs to 15 residues. CDR1 and CDR2 (germline): LGHDT, YNNKEL (reference sequence). In regard to this clonotype: What it binds is not known.

The V call is TRBV3-1, the J call TRBJ1-1; tentatively, D is TRBD1 (5 bases). This receptor was taken from a girl aged 5-17 years with multiple sclerosis. Sequencing was done on a sample of blood. The CDR3 bases are TGTGCCAGCAGCCAAGATCGGGGACGGGGCACTGAAGCTTTCTTT. Its protein is CASSQDRGRGTEAFF.